Following are 7 T cell receptor beta chains from one sample sequenced in a study of regulatory T cells in long-lasting Graves disease (dated by TCRdb to the early 2020s). The library was generated by multiplex PCR. Sequencing relied on an Illumina HiSeq 4000. iRepertoire HTBI primers and Arm-PCR amplification of CDR3 regions were used to construct TCR beta libraries. In TCRdb, the public reads were trimmed at Q25 with fastp and aligned with MiXCR, with productive beta chains retained. Under each unique CDR3 protein, matching rows form one entry showing the most common genes and DNA. For this sample the table gives about 470,000 distinct CDR3 sequences, of which around 21% were detected only once. The ten largest clones capture 7.8% of the sample. The time point label for this specimen denotes: persistent/refractory GD, antithyroid drugs over 5 years with positive TRAb. RNA was extracted from PBMCs in TRIzol for both TCR sequencing and RNA sequencing.

Sequencing used peripheral blood mononuclear cells (PBMCs), obtained when the disease was refractory, from a patient treated with antithyroid drugs. The receptors shown here come from a female donor with Graves disease.

This clonotype was counted many times. This sequence joins TRBV28 and TRBJ1-1, with 9 nucleotides matching TRBD1. The CDR3 consists of 13 residues. Germline V gene lookup returns CDR1 MDHEN and CDR2 SYDVKM. The V and J ends lost 5 bases and 5 bases, in that order; junction bases with no gene match: 3. The CDR3 spells CASSDDRGTEAFF. DNA for the CDR3: TGTGCCAGCAGTGATGACAGGGGGACTGAAGCTTTCTTT.

In its sample, this clonotype was seen many times. The chain is built from TRBV2 and TRBJ1-2; perhaps TRBD1 as D (6 bases). Germline CDR1 reads SNHLY; CDR2 reads FYNNEI. Trimming left V 8 bases short and J 4 bases short, with 11 bases between. CDR3 length: 12 residues. The CDR3 protein is CASLQGTYGYTF. As DNA, the CDR3 is TGTGCCAGCTTACAGGGAACCTATGGCTACACCTTC.

The table lists this clonotype with many counts. The chain uses TRBV24-1 and TRBJ2-7; D ambiguous. The germline CDR1 and CDR2 sequences are KGHDR and SFDVKD. V lost 0 bases and J lost 10, with 9 bases in between. CDR3 length: 12 residues. DNA for the CDR3: TGTGCCACCAGTGATTTGCGGCAGGTTCAGTACTTC. Protein product: CATSDLRQVQYF.

This clonotype was seen many times. The CDR3: CASSEVAGGIYEQYF. Here the CDR3 DNA reads TGTGCCAGCAGTGAAGTTGCGGGAGGAATATACGAGCAGTACTTC. V and J are TRBV6-1 and TRBJ2-7; 8 bases align to TRBD2. The germline CDR1 and CDR2 sequences are MNHNS and SASEGT. CDR3 length equals 15 residues. The junction had 6 bases not matched to a gene; V was cut back by 1 base and J by 4 bases.

This clonotype was seen a handful of times. CDR3 sequence reads: CSGGLPSSYEQYF. CDR3 sequence (DNA): TGCAGTGGAGGACTCCCCAGCTCCTACGAGCAGTACTTC. The rearrangement uses TRBV20-1 and TRBJ2-7; D perhaps matches TRBD2 (5 bases). V was trimmed by 7 bases and J by 0 bases, leaving 13 bases between them. Germline lookup yields CDR1 DFQATT and CDR2 SNEGSKA (reference sequence). This CDR3 is 13 amino acids long.

The genes are TRBV10-3 and TRBJ1-5; TRBD1 matches 7 bases. Trimming at V came to 4 bases and at J to 3 bases, leaving 9 bases not matched to a gene. Germline CDR1 and CDR2: ENHRY and SYGVKD. The CDR3 runs 16 residues. The CDR3 here is CAISARGDRYNQPQHF. CDR3 nucleotides: TGTGCCATCAGTGCCCGAGGGGACAGATACAATCAGCCCCAGCATTTT.

Comments on this clonotype: This clone may be a read error of a much larger clone one base away. This chain joins TRBV6-5 and TRBJ2-7; 9 nucleotides align to TRBD2. Germline V lookup: CDR1 MNHEY, CDR2 SVGAGI. The junction had 15 bases not matched to a gene; V was cut back by 2 bases and J by 1 base. This CDR3 is built from 19 residues. The CDR3 DNA is TGTGCCAGCAGTTACGATCCGAAAAGCGGGGGGCATGCTTCCTACGAGCAGTACTTC. Encoded protein: CASSYDPKSGGHASYEQYF.